This T cell receptor beta chain was found in a study of T cells in Graves' hyperthyroidism and ophthalmopathy. Uncontrolled infections, other autoimmune diseases, pregnancy or lactation led to exclusion of patients. Every diagnosis used clinical symptoms, serum thyroxine and TRAb, thyroid ultrasound and orbital computed tomography. CDR1 and CDR2 (germline): DFQATT, SNEGSKA (reference sequence). The CDR3 length is 17 residues. The V gene end was trimmed by 5 bases and the J gene end by 5 bases; junction bases not matched to a gene: 12. In this sample, this clonotype turned up many times. RNA transcripts served as the template for amplifying TCR beta CDR3 regions. HTBI primers were employed in a first-round RT-PCR of the TCR CDR3. TCRdb ran MiXCR on the multiplex PCR reads and lists one entry per CDR3 protein. The sample carries about 590,000 distinct CDR3 sequences, 15% to 18% recorded once.

Sequenced sample: blood. V gene TRBV20-1 combines with J gene TRBJ2-1, with 13 bases aligning to TRBD2. The receptor's source is a woman in her 30s with Graves' hyperthyroidism. In DNA form, the CDR3 reads TGCAGTGCTTCAGGACTAGCGGGAGACTTGAGGAACAATGAGCAGTTCTTC. Residues: CSASGLAGDLRNNEQFF.